The source of this T cell receptor beta chain is a study of cytomegalovirus exposure and HLA in healthy donors. Vbeta (60) and Jbeta (13) primers were used in the PCR. Some clones are missing from TCRdb's copy, which holds only in-frame ones; the method was immunoSEQ multiplex PCR. The sample table sets out approximately 82,000 clones. Germline trimming cut 5 bases from V and 2 bases from J; bases unmatched to any gene: 10. This CDR3 comprises 17 residues. CDR1 is MDHEN and CDR2 is SYDVKM in the germline V gene. The sequenced material came from PBMCs. The J gene is TRBJ2-7, the V gene TRBV28; 12 bases agree with TRBD1. The receptor was derived from a woman aged 55-75 years in good health and CMV-seronegative. The CDR3 here is CASSPIVGQGATYEQYF. The CDR3 bases are TGTGCCAGCAGTCCTATTGTGGGACAGGGGGCAACCTACGAGCAGTACTTC.